This T cell receptor (beta chain) was profiled in a study of glioma-infiltrating T cells after dendritic cell vaccination. As regards this clone: Its antigen is as yet unknown.

Time point meaning: after dendritic cell vaccination, including at tumor progression/relapse. CDR1 and CDR2 from the germline V gene are MGHRA and YSYEKL. This CDR3 contains 15 residues. The V and J ends lost 0 bases and 4 bases respectively, with 9 bases between them. Findings and limits, study-wide: TCR clonality showed no direct relationship with survival.

Sequencing was performed with immunoSEQ multiplex PCR; in TCRdb, only in-frame clones are kept and a portion is missing. The sample contains more than 85,000 clones, roughly 90% of which appear only once. V usage is TRBV4-1 and J usage is TRBJ1-4; possibly TRBD1 for D (5 bases). The source was blood, collected after dendritic cell vaccination. The TCR originated in a human donor with glioblastoma. The CDR3 nucleotides read TGCGCCAGCAGCCAAGACAGGGCCGGTAATGAAAAACTGTTTTTT. This sequence encodes CASSQDRAGNEKLFF.